The 24 T cell receptor beta chains presented below share a single source sample, sequenced in a study of T cells in Graves' hyperthyroidism and ophthalmopathy. Amplification yielded TCR beta CDR3 regions, with RNA transcripts as the source. In the first-round RT-PCR of the TCR CDR3, the HTBI primer set was used. MiXCR, applied by TCRdb to the multiplex PCR reads, yields one record per CDR3 protein. The repertoire consists of a few hundred thousand distinct CDR3 sequences, with around 14% occurring once and the leading ten covering about 7%. The sequenced sample was blood. The receptor source for this set is a woman aged 30 to 39 with Graves' hyperthyroidism.

This clonotype was counted only a few times. This sequence joins TRBV28 and TRBJ2-5; 12 bases map to TRBD2. The V gene end was trimmed by 6 bases and the J gene end by 5 bases; junction bases not matched to a gene: 13. The germline V gene has CDR1 MDHEN and CDR2 SYDVKM. The CDR3 sequence is 17 residues long. The CDR3 region is CASSRSPRTSGKETQYF. DNA of the CDR3: TGTGCCAGCAGCCGCTCCCCCCGGACTAGCGGGAAGGAGACCCAGTACTTC.

This clonotype appeared a few times. The rearrangement uses TRBV9 and TRBJ1-1; 8 nucleotides line up with TRBD1. Trimming removed 3 bases from V and 11 bases from J; junction bases left unmatched: 12. This CDR3 region has 14 residues. In germline, CDR1 is SGDLS, CDR2 YYNGEE. CDR3 nucleotide sequence: TGTGCCAGCAGCGCGTTAGAGAGGGACAGGTCGGCTTTCTTT. Translation: CASSALERDRSAFF. Supplemented by reference TRBV9 and TRBJ1-1, the full variable domain reads DSGVTQTPKHLITATGQRVTLRCSPRSGDLSVYWYQQSLDQGLQFLIQYYNGEERAKGNILERFSAQQFPDLHSELNLSSLELGDSALYFCASSALERDRSAFFGQGTRLTVV.

This clonotype was observed once. A much more abundant neighbour one base away suggests this may be a read error. This chain links TRBV20-1 with TRBJ2-1, with 8 bases identical to TRBD1. CDR1 is DFQATT, CDR2 SNEGSKA, per germline (reference sequence). The trim removed 3 bases at V and 10 bases at J, leaving 5 bases unmatched. The CDR3 contains 12 residues. The DNA of the CDR3 is TGCAGTGCTAGGGGACAGGTGGAAGAGCAGTTCTTC. This gives the protein CSARGQVEEQFF.

CDR3 amino acids: CASSLEAGANTDTQYF. Written as DNA, the CDR3 is TGTGCCAGCAGCTTAGAGGCGGGAGCGAACACAGATACGCAGTATTTT. The chain couples TRBV7-2 to TRBJ2-3; 7 nucleotides align to TRBD2. From germline, CDR1 is SGHTA and CDR2 FQGNSA. The CDR3 spans 16 residues. V lost 1 base to trimming and J lost 2 bases; unmatched junction nucleotides: 6.

This clonotype was seen ten or more times. The chain joins TRBV7-2 to TRBJ2-1; 12 positions match TRBD2. CDR3 size: 16 residues. After removal of 0 bases from V and 6 bases from J, the junction contained 3 bases not matched to a gene. CDR1 is SGHTA, CDR2 FQGNSA, per germline. The CDR3 DNA is TGTGCCAGCAGCTTAGCTGGACTAGCGGGACGCAATGAGCAGTTCTTC. It specifies CASSLAGLAGRNEQFF.

The chain links TRBV12-3 or TRBV12-4 to TRBJ2-5, with 14 nucleotides matching TRBD2. Trimming cost V 6 bases and J 5 bases; bases outside gene matches: 8. The CDR3 sequence is 16 residues long. This chain's CDR3 is CASSPGLAGGGETQYF. CDR3 sequence (DNA): TGTGCCAGCAGCCCCGGACTAGCGGGAGGCGGCGAGACCCAGTACTTC.

This clonotype was seen at least ten times. The V call is TRBV28, the J call TRBJ2-1; 7 nucleotides agree with TRBD2. From germline, CDR1 is MDHEN and CDR2 SYDVKM. Trimming at V came to 4 bases and at J to 12 bases, leaving 3 bases not matched to a gene. This CDR3 has 11 residues. The DNA of the CDR3 is TGTGCCAGCAGTTCCTCGGGGGGGCAGTTCTTC. Encoded protein: CASSSSGGQFF.

In this sample, this clonotype turned up a few times. The chain combines TRBV6-2 or TRBV6-3 with TRBJ1-1; D unclear. There are 11 residues in the CDR3. Looked up from germline, CDR1 is MNHEY and CDR2 is SVGEGT. Trimming left V 6 bases short and J 3 bases short, with 5 bases between. CDR3 nucleotide sequence: TGTGCCAGCAGAAGCGACACTGAAGCTTTCTTT. Amino acid sequence: CASRSDTEAFF.

This clonotype showed up many times. This sequence joins TRBV25-1 and TRBJ2-7; a weak D match, TRBD2 (5 bases). The CDR3 has 14 amino acids. V was clipped by 5 bases and J by 2 bases, with 13 bases between them. In germline, CDR1 is MGHDK, CDR2 SYGVNS. The chain's CDR3 is CASSRYTGTYEQYF. The CDR3 DNA reads TGTGCCAGCAGTCGGTATACGGGGACCTACGAGCAGTACTTC.

This clonotype showed up many times. The rearrangement joins TRBV13 to TRBJ2-3; D ambiguous. CDR1 and CDR2 (germline): PRHDT, FYEKMQ (reference sequence). The length of the CDR3 is 15 residues. Trimming removed 0 bases at V and 1 base at J, with 8 bases between. The CDR3 here is CASSLGPGGTDTQYF. The CDR3 DNA sequence: TGTGCCAGCAGCTTAGGCCCCGGAGGCACAGATACGCAGTATTTT.

This chain uses TRBV10-2 with TRBJ1-1; D unclear. This CDR3 has 15 amino acids. The germline CDR1 and CDR2 sequences are WSHSY and SAAADI. V dropped 5 bases and J dropped 5 bases, with 18 bases sitting between them. CDR3 sequence: CASSRIVQRNTEAFF. CDR3 DNA: TGCGCCAGCAGTCGGATAGTTCAGAGAAATACTGAAGCTTTCTTT.

J is TRBJ1-1 and V is TRBV4-1, with 7 bases fitting TRBD1. The CDR3 length is 15 residues. V dropped 4 bases and J dropped 3; count of bases not matched to a gene: 8. Germline V gene lookup returns CDR1 MGHRA and CDR2 YSYEKL. This CDR3 reads CASSLPKGADTEAFF. The CDR3 nucleotides are TGCGCCAGCAGCCTCCCCAAGGGGGCGGACACTGAAGCTTTCTTT.

This rearrangement joins TRBV5-5 to TRBJ1-5; tentatively, D is TRBD1 (5 bases). The germline gives CDR1 SGHKS, CDR2 YYEKEE (reference sequence). V was shortened by 0 bases and J by 4 bases, with 8 bases between the two germline ends. The CDR3 loop spans 14 amino acids. CDR3 region: CASSLEGFNQPQHF. The CDR3 DNA reads TGTGCCAGCAGCTTGGAGGGGTTTAATCAGCCCCAGCATTTT.

This clonotype was seen at least ten times. The V call is TRBV30, the J call TRBJ2-1; no definite D call. Germline V CDR1 and CDR2: GTSNPN, SVGIG (reference sequence). The length of the CDR3 is 12 residues. V was shortened by 1 base and J by 2 bases, with 3 bases between the two germline ends. The CDR3 DNA reads as TGTGCCTGGAGTGGGACCTACAATGAGCAGTTCTTC. Translation gives CAWSGTYNEQFF.

This clonotype was seen repeatedly, ten times or more. V and J are TRBV18 and TRBJ2-2, with a weak D call TRBD2 (5 bases). The germline V and J ends were trimmed by 1 base and 5 bases, with 11 bases remaining between them. This CDR3 contains 15 residues. The germline gives CDR1 KGHSH, CDR2 LQKENI. CDR3 in amino acids: CASSPLREGTGELFF. For the CDR3, the DNA is TGTGCCAGCTCACCACTGAGGGAAGGGACCGGGGAGCTGTTTTTT.

This clonotype has more than one count but fewer than ten. The V and J genes are TRBV27 and TRBJ2-1; D may correspond to TRBD1 or TRBD2 (5 bases each). Per germline, CDR1 MNHEY and CDR2 SMNVEV (reference sequence). CDR3 length equals 16 residues. The V end was cut by 0 bases, the J end by 0 bases, with 9 bases between. Here the CDR3 DNA reads TGTGCCAGCAGTTTATCGCTGGGGGACTCCTACAATGAGCAGTTCTTC. Protein: CASSLSLGDSYNEQFF.

This clonotype was observed a handful of times. The chain uses TRBV5-1 and TRBJ1-2; D call uncertain. Germline V gene lookup returns CDR1 SGHRS and CDR2 YFSETQ. The CDR3 spans 14 residues. Trimming left V 0 bases short and J 4 bases short, with 10 bases between. DNA for the CDR3: TGCGCCAGCAGCTTGGACAGTGCCGGCTATGGCTACACCTTC. Encoded protein: CASSLDSAGYGYTF.

The sample holds many counts of this clonotype. This chain connects TRBV7-9 to TRBJ2-1; D gene unclear. Trimming removed 6 bases at V and 4 bases at J, with 7 bases between. Germline CDR1 and CDR2: SEHNR and FQNEAQ (reference sequence). The CDR3 totals 12 residues. In DNA, the CDR3 is TGTGCCAGCAGTTCAGTGTACAATGAGCAGTTCTTC. Its protein is CASSSVYNEQFF.

This clonotype was seen repeatedly, ten times or more. V usage is TRBV20-1 and J usage is TRBJ1-5; the D is unclear. Looked up from germline, CDR1 is DFQATT and CDR2 is SNEGSKA (reference sequence). V lost 3 bases to trimming and J lost 2 bases, with 11 bases between them. This CDR3 comprises 14 residues. The chain's CDR3 is CSASDRKGNQPQHF. The CDR3 DNA is TGCAGTGCTAGTGATAGGAAGGGCAATCAGCCCCAGCATTTT.

This clonotype was seen only a few times. The chain uses TRBV12-3 or TRBV12-4 and TRBJ2-2, with 8 bases fitting TRBD1. The CDR3 runs 18 residues. Trimming at V came to 8 bases and at J to 5 bases, leaving 19 bases not matched to a gene. The CDR3 DNA sequence: TGTGCCAGCTATTTACGTAGGACAGGGCCCCATTATACCGGGGAGCTGTTTTTT. It yields the protein CASYLRRTGPHYTGELFF.

This sequence joins TRBV20-1 and TRBJ2-2; TRBD1 is a possible D gene (6 bases). Germline lookup yields CDR1 DFQATT and CDR2 SNEGSKA (reference sequence). The length of the CDR3 is 14 residues. Trimming left V 6 bases short and J 5 bases short, with 16 bases between. The CDR3 DNA reads TGCAGTGCCTCCCCGGGACACAATACCGGGGAGCTGTTTTTT. Protein product: CSASPGHNTGELFF.

This clonotype was picked up a small number of times. This chain connects TRBV20-1 to TRBJ1-2; D unresolved. Trimming left V 0 bases short and J 1 base short, with 6 bases between. The CDR3 totals 13 residues. Germline V gene lookup returns CDR1 DFQATT and CDR2 SNEGSKA (reference sequence). Here the CDR3 reads CSARDADNYGYTF. The CDR3 DNA is TGCAGTGCTAGAGATGCGGATAACTATGGCTACACCTTC.

This clonotype was recorded at least ten times. The chain has TRBV20-1 and TRBJ2-7; 8 nucleotides align to TRBD2. The CDR3 has 16 amino acids. Germline CDR1 is DFQATT and CDR2 is SNEGSKA (reference sequence). Trimming cost V 1 base and J 4 bases; bases outside gene matches: 12. The CDR3 sequence: CSARGRPTSGTYEQYF. The CDR3 DNA reads TGCAGTGCTAGAGGGCGGCCTACTAGCGGCACGTACGAGCAGTACTTC.

This clonotype was picked up a small number of times. The chain employs TRBV7-9 and TRBJ1-2, with D uncertain. Germline V gene lookup returns CDR1 SEHNR and CDR2 FQNEAQ (reference sequence). V lost 0 bases and J lost 1, with 6 bases in between. The CDR3 sequence is 14 residues long. The CDR3 nucleotides are TGTGCCAGCAGCTTAGCCACGATTAACTATGGCTACACCTTC. This codes for CASSLATINYGYTF. Combining the CDR3 with reference TRBV7-9 and TRBJ1-2 gives the whole variable domain DTGVSQNPRHKITKRGQNVTFRCDPISEHNRLYWYRQTLGQGPEFLTYFQNEAQLEKSRLLSDRFSAERPKGSFSTLEIQRTEQGDSAMYLCASSLATINYGYTFGSGTRLTVV.